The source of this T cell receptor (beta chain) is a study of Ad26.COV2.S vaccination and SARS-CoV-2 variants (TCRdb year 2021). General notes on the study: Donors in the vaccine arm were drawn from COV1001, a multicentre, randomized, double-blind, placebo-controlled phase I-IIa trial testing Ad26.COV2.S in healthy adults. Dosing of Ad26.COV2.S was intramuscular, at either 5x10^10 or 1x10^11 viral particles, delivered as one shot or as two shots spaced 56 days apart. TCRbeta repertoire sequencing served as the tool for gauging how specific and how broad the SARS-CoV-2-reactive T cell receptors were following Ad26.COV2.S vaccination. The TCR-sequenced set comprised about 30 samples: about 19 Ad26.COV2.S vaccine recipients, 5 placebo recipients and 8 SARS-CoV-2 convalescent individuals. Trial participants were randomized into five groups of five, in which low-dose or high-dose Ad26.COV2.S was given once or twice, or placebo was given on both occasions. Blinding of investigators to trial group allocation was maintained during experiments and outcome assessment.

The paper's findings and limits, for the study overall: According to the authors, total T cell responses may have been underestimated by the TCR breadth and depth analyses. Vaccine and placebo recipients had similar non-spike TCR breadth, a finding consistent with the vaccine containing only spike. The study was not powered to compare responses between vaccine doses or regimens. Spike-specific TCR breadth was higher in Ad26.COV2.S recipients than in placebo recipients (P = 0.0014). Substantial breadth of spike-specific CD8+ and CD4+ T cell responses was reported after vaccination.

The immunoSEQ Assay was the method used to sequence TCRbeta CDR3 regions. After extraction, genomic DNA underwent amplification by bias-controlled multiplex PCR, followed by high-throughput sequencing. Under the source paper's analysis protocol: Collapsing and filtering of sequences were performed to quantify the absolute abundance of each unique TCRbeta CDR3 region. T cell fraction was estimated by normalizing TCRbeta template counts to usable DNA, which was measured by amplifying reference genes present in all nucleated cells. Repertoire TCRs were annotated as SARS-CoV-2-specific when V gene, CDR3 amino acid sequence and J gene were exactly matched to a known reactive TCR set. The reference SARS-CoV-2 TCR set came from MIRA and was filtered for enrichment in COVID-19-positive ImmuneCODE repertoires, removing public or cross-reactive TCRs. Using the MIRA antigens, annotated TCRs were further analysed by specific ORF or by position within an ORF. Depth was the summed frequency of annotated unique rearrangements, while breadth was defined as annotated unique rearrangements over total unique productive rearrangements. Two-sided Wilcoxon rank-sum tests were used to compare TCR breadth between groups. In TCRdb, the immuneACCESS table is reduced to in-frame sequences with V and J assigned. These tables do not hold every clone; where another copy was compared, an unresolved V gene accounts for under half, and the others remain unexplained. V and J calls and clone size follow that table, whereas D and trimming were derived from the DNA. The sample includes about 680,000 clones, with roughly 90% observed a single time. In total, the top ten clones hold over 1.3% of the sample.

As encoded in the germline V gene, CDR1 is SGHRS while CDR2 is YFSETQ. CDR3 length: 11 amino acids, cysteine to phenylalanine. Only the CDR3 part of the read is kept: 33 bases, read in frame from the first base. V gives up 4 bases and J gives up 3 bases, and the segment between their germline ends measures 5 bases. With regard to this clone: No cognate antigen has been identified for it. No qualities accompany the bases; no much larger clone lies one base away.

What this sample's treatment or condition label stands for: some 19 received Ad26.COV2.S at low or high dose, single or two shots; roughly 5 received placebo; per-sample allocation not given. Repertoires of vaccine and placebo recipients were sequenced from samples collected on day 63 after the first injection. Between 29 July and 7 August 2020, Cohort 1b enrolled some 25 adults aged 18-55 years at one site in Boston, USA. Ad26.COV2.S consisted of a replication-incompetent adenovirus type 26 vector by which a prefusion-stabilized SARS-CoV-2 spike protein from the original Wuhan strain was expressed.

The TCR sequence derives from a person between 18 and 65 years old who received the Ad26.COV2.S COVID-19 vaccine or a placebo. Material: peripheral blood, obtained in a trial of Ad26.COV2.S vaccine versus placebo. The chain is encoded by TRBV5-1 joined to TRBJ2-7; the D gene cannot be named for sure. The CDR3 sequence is CASSQDYEQYF. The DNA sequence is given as TGCGCCAGCAGCCAGGACTACGAGCAGTACTTC.